These 5 T cell receptor beta chains were sequenced from one sample in a study of early T cells in non-severe SARS-CoV-2 infection. MiXCR, run by TCRdb on the 5' RACE reads, gives a single entry per CDR3 protein. Here the sample spans tens of thousands of distinct CDR3 sequences, less than 8.5% being singletons. The specimen was whole blood. The source is an adult who was a healthcare worker with PCR-confirmed SARS-CoV-2 infection or an uninfected control (not recorded which).

This clonotype was observed many times. The rearrangement links TRBV11-2 to TRBJ1-1; D not resolved. Germline V lookup: CDR1 SGHAT, CDR2 FQNNGV. This CDR3 comprises 14 residues. Trimming stripped 5 bases from V and 8 bases from J, with 18 bases between. The CDR3 DNA sequence: TGTGCCAGCAGCCCCGGGGAGGCCTCTTTCGAAGCTTTCTTT. This codes for CASSPGEASFEAFF.

This clonotype was counted at least ten times. The V gene is TRBV3-1, the J gene TRBJ1-4, with 7 bases identical to TRBD1. CDR1 is LGHDT, CDR2 YNNKEL, per germline (reference sequence). The CDR3 sequence is 16 residues long. The ends lost 3 bases at V and 3 bases at J; junction bases unmatched: 7. The CDR3 protein is CASSHTGARPNEKLFF. The CDR3 nucleotides are TGTGCCAGCAGCCATACAGGGGCGAGACCTAATGAAAAACTGTTTTTT.

The table lists this clonotype with a few counts. The rearrangement links TRBV12-3 or TRBV12-4 to TRBJ1-4; no clear D gene. CDR3 length: 12 residues. The V and J ends lost 10 bases and 4 bases respectively, with 10 bases between them. As DNA, the CDR3 is TGTGCCACCGGCAGGAGTAATGAAAAACTGTTTTTT. Protein sequence: CATGRSNEKLFF.

This clonotype showed up just a few times. J is TRBJ1-1 and V is TRBV29-1; unclear D gene. The CDR3 has 11 residues. Germline CDR1 and CDR2: SQVTM and ANQGSEA. V was cut by 6 bases and J by 3 bases, with 8 bases left in between. CDR3 in amino acids: CSVRPYTEAFF. DNA of the CDR3: TGCAGCGTACGGCCGTACACTGAAGCTTTCTTT.

Many counts were recorded for this clonotype. The chain combines TRBV5-5 with TRBJ2-7, with 9 bases lining up with TRBD1. The CDR3 sequence is 14 residues long. The junction had 2 bases not matched to a gene; V was cut back by 0 bases and J by 4 bases. The germline CDR1 and CDR2 sequences are SGHKS and YYEKEE (reference sequence). CDR3 protein: CASSLEGQGYEQYF. The CDR3 bases are TGTGCCAGCAGCTTGGAGGGACAGGGTTACGAGCAGTACTTC.